This T cell receptor beta chain is from a study of cytomegalovirus exposure and HLA in healthy donors. The V gene's germline CDR1 is MGHRA and CDR2 YSYEKL. The V end lost 3 bases, the J end lost 4 bases, and 9 bases lay between the germline ends. This CDR3 has 14 amino acids. The study ran its PCR with 60 Vbeta and 13 Jbeta primers. Sequencing used immunoSEQ multiplex PCR; TCRdb keeps in-frame clones, though not all of them. The repertoire includes roughly 200,000 clones, approximately 82% of them detected once, and roughly 0.6% sits in the top ten. Remarks on this clone: Antigen: not known.

Study-wide findings and caveats: The authors considered a cluster of highly shared sequence variants likely to be a sequencing artifact.

The sequenced sample consisted of PBMCs. The TCR comes from a young man in good health and CMV-seronegative. The gene calls are TRBV4-1 and TRBJ1-4; D is perhaps TRBD1 (5 bases). The CDR3 nucleotides are TGCGCCAGCAGCCAGGGGCAAAATAATGAAAAACTGTTTTTT. It yields the protein CASSQGQNNEKLFF.